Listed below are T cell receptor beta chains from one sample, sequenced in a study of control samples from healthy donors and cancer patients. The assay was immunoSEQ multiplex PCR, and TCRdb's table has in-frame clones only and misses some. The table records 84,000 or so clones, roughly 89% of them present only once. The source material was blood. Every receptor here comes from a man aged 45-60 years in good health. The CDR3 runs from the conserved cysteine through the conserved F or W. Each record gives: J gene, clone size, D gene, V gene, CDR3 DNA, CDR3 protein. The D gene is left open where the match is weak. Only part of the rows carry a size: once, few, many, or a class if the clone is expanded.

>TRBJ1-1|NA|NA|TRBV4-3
TGCGCCAGCAGCCAAGGTCCGCAGGGGAGCACTGAAGCTTTCTTT
CASSQGPQGSTEAFF
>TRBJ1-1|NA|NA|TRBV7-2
TGTGCCAGCAGTTCACAGGGCGGGCTAACTGAAGCTTTCTTT
CASSSQGGLTEAFF
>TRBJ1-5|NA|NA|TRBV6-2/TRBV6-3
TGTGCCAGCAGCGATCCCCCGGGTAGTCAGCCCCAGCATTTT
CASSDPPGSQPQHF
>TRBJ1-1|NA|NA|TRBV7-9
TGTGCCAGCAGCTTCGGAAACACTGAAGCTTTCTTT
CASSFGNTEAFF
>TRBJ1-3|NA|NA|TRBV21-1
TGTGCCAGCAGCAAAGTGGAGGGGCGAACCGGAAACACCATATATTTT
CASSKVEGRTGNTIYF
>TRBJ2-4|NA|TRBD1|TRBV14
TGTGCCAGCAGCCAAGATGAAGGATCGGGACAGTCAAACATTCAGTACTTC
CASSQDEGSGQSNIQYF
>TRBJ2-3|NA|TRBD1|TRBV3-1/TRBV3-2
TGTGCCAGCAGCCACGGACAGGGAACACATACGCAGTATTTT
CASSHGQGTHTQYF
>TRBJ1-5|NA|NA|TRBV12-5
TGTGCTAGTGGTTTGGTACAAAATGGAAATCAGCCCCAGCATTTT
CASGLVQNGNQPQHF
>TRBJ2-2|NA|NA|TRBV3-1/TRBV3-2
TGTGCCAGCAGCCAAGCGGTCGCAACCGGGGAGCTGTTTTTT
CASSQAVATGELFF
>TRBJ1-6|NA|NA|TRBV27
TGTGCCAGCAGTTTATCCGGTAATTCACCCCTCCACTTT
CASSLSGNSPLHF
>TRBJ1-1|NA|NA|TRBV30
TGTGCCTGGAGTGGGAGGGGGAACACTGAAGCTTTCTTT
CAWSGRGNTEAFF
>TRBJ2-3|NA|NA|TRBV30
TGTGCCTGGAGCCTGGGCGGGTCTCCTGGAGGTACGCAGTATTTT
CAWSLGGSPGGTQYF
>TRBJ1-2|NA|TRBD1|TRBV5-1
TGCGCCAGCAGCTTGGGGGACAGGGGTAGCTATGGCTACACCTTC
CASSLGDRGSYGYTF
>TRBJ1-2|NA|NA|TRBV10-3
TGTGCCATCACGGCGGAAGCTAACTATGGCTACACCTTC
CAITAEANYGYTF
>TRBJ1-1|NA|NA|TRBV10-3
TGTGCCATCCACCAGGCCGGGGTGAACACTGAAGCTTTCTTT
CAIHQAGVNTEAFF
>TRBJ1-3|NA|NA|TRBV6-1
TGTGCCAGCAGTGCGGGACGCCTTGAAACCTCTGGAAACACCATATATTTT
CASSAGRLETSGNTIYF
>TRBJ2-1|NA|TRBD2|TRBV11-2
TGTGCCAGCAGCTTAGATCGTAGCGGGGGGGTCAATGAGCAGTTCTTC
CASSLDRSGGVNEQFF
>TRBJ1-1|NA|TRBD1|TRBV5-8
TGTGCCAGCAGTTTATTACAGGGGGCCTACACTGAAGCTTTCTTT
CASSLLQGAYTEAFF
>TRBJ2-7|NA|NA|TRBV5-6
TGTGCCTCCACACGGGGCCGCTCCTACGAGCAGTACTTC
CASTRGRSYEQYF
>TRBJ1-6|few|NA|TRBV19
TGTGCCAGTACCCCGTCGGGGGTTGGGGTTTCACCCCTCCACTTT
CASTPSGVGVSPLHF
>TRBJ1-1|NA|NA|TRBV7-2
TGTGCCAGCAGCTTAGATCTGGGAGGGGCGGCTTTCTTT
CASSLDLGGAAFF
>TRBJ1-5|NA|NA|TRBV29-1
TGCAGCGTTCAGTTCACCAATAGCAATCAGCCCCAGCATTTT
CSVQFTNSNQPQHF
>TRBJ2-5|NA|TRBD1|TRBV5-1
TGCGCCAGCAGCTTTACGGGACAGGGTAGAGAGACCCAGTACTTC
CASSFTGQGRETQYF
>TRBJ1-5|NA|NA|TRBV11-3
TGTGCCAGCAGCCCAGACAAGATGATCAAGCAGCCCCAGCATTTT
CASSPDKMIKQPQHF
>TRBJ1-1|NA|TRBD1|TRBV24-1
TGTGCCACTCCATACCGGGACAGGGCGAACACTGAAGCTTTCTTT
CATPYRDRANTEAFF
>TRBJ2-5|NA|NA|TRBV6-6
TGTGCCAGCAGACAGGGAGTAGAGACCCAGTACTTC
CASRQGVETQYF
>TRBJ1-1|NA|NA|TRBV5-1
TGCGCCAGCAGCAACAGGGATATGAACACTGAAGCTTTCTTT
CASSNRDMNTEAFF